These 14 T cell receptor beta chains share one sample of origin, sequenced in a study of response to subunit inactivated influenza vaccine. MiXCR was run by TCRdb on the RT-PCR reads, yielding one entry per CDR3 protein. The sample gives 650,000 or so distinct CDR3 sequences, 11% to 15% of which show up once; less than 8.5% is in the top ten. The specimen was PBMCs from blood, collected roughly 2 weeks before vaccination. The receptor set was obtained from a man in his forties or fifties who received an inactivated influenza vaccine.

V usage is TRBV4-3 and J usage is TRBJ1-1; no firm D call. The CDR3 runs 13 residues. Per germline, CDR1 LGHNA and CDR2 YSLEER. The germline V and J ends were trimmed by 2 bases and 4 bases, with 8 bases remaining between them. This CDR3 is CASSQSETTEAFF. The CDR3, as DNA: TGCGCCAGCAGCCAATCCGAGACCACTGAAGCTTTCTTT.

V usage is TRBV7-2 and J usage is TRBJ1-6, with D hard to call. The ends were cut back, 1 base at V and 7 bases at J, with 14 bases in the middle. Germline CDR1 SGHTA, CDR2 FQGNSA. The CDR3 loop spans 16 amino acids. Here the CDR3 DNA reads TGTGCCAGCAGCTTAGGTGGCGGCTCCCTAAATTCACCCCTCCACTTT. Translated: CASSLGGGSLNSPLHF.

The V and J genes are TRBV6-5 and TRBJ2-4, with 7 positions matching TRBD2. Germline values: CDR1 MNHEY, CDR2 SVGAGI. The J segment lost 1 base and the V segment lost 2 bases, leaving 5 bases of the junction unmatched. This CDR3 comprises 16 residues. The CDR3 region has the DNA TGTGCCAGCAGTTACGATATCGGGGGGGCCAAAAACATTCAGTACTTC. Translating gives CASSYDIGGAKNIQYF.

The chain has TRBV6-6 and TRBJ2-1; D not resolved. Trimming shortened V by 4 bases and J by 11 bases, and 12 bases separated the two germline ends. The CDR3 totals 12 residues. The V gene's germline CDR1 is MNHNY and CDR2 SVGAGI (reference sequence). CDR3 in amino acids: CASSSSTGKQFF. The CDR3 DNA reads as TGTGCCAGCAGTTCCTCGACGGGTAAGCAGTTCTTC.

This clonotype was picked up a small number of times. V is TRBV10-3 and J is TRBJ2-1; 10 bases line up with TRBD2. Per the germline V gene, CDR1 is ENHRY and CDR2 is SYGVKD. CDR3 size: 16 residues. Germline trimming cut 6 bases from V and 9 bases from J; bases unmatched to any gene: 14. The CDR3 DNA reads TGTGCCATCAGCGATACCATAGCGGGAGGTGGAAGTGAGCAGTTCTTC. Translating gives CAISDTIAGGGSEQFF.

The chain is built from TRBV20-1 and TRBJ2-7; 10 positions match TRBD2. Germline V lookup: CDR1 DFQATT, CDR2 SNEGSKA (reference sequence). V shed 2 bases, J shed 6 bases, and the junction held 7 bases outside the gene matches. The CDR3 totals 14 residues. The CDR3 nucleotides are TGCAGTGCTAGACAGAGCGGGAGGGTGGGCGAGCAGTACTTC. It specifies CSARQSGRVGEQYF.

The chain is built from TRBV20-1 and TRBJ2-7; D is undetermined. V gave up 7 bases and J gave up 1 base, with 14 bases separating them. The length of the CDR3 is 13 residues. Germline V gene lookup returns CDR1 DFQATT and CDR2 SNEGSKA (reference sequence). The CDR3 sequence: CSGDPWGSYEQYF. CDR3 coding DNA: TGCAGTGGAGACCCCTGGGGTTCCTACGAGCAGTACTTC.

The J gene is TRBJ2-7, the V gene TRBV12-3 or TRBV12-4; 7 bases match TRBD1. The ends lost 8 bases at V and 0 bases at J; junction bases unmatched: 4. This CDR3 is built from 13 residues. The CDR3 loop is CASARDSSYEQYF. CDR3 nucleotide sequence: TGTGCCAGCGCCCGGGACAGCTCCTACGAGCAGTACTTC.

This clonotype was seen ten or more times. The chain has TRBV20-1 and TRBJ2-2, with 9 bases lining up with TRBD2. The CDR3 has 20 residues. Germline-derived CDR1 and CDR2 are DFQATT and SNEGSKA (reference sequence). V trimming: 2 bases; J trimming: 4 bases; junction bases outside the gene matches: 20. CDR3 region: CSARFQQAGSGSFGTGELFF. DNA of the CDR3: TGCAGTGCTAGATTCCAGCAGGCTGGTAGCGGGAGTTTCGGCACCGGGGAGCTGTTTTTT.

The rearrangement joins TRBV4-3 to TRBJ2-2; D is possibly TRBD2 (5 bases). V lost 4 bases and J 5 bases, leaving 11 bases between the germline ends. Germline-derived CDR1 and CDR2 are LGHNA and YSLEER. The CDR3 covers 14 residues. This chain's CDR3 is CASSPSTGTGELFF. The CDR3 coding sequence is TGCGCCAGCAGCCCCTCCACGGGAACCGGGGAGCTGTTTTTT.

About this clonotype itself: The junction differs from germline at one of its ends, possibly a read error. This chain links TRBV18 with TRBJ2-2; tentatively, D is TRBD1 or TRBD2 (5 bases each). Looked up from germline, CDR1 is KGHSH and CDR2 is LQKENI. This CDR3 region has 14 residues. The CDR3 DNA is TGTGCCAGCTCTCCAGGCAGGACAACCGGGGAGCTGTCTTTT. Encoded protein: CASSPGRTTGELSF.

The rearrangement links TRBV12-3 or TRBV12-4 to TRBJ2-1, with D tentatively TRBD1 (6 bases). The CDR3 spans 15 residues. V lost 2 bases and J 15 bases, leaving 23 bases between the germline ends. In DNA form, the CDR3 reads TGTGCCAGCAGTTTAACATCGCATTCCGGGACCAGGGGGTTCTTC. Protein: CASSLTSHSGTRGFF.

This clonotype was found a few times. The V call is TRBV4-3, the J call TRBJ2-5, with 8 bases identical to TRBD2. The CDR3 extends over 15 amino acids. Germline loops: CDR1 LGHNA, CDR2 YSLEER. Trimming cost V 0 bases and J 4 bases; bases outside gene matches: 4. As DNA, the CDR3 is TGCGCCAGCAGCCAAGAAGGGACTAGACCAGAGACCCAGTACTTC. As protein: CASSQEGTRPETQYF.

This clonotype appeared a few times. The CDR3 sequence is CASSGEGGPYEQYF. In DNA, the CDR3 is TGCGCCAGCAGCGGAGAAGGCGGCCCCTACGAGCAGTACTTC. The chain couples TRBV5-1 to TRBJ2-7; D gene unclear. Trimming cost V 4 bases and J 2 bases, with 13 bases left between them. The CDR3 length is 14 residues. Per germline, CDR1 SGHRS and CDR2 YFSETQ. Full variable domain (rest looked up from reference TRBV5-1 and TRBJ2-7): KAGVTQTPRYLIKTRGQQVTLSCSPISGHRSVSWYQQTPGQGLQFLFEYFSETQRNKGNFPGRFSGRQFSNSRSEMNVSTLELGDSALYLCASSGEGGPYEQYFGPGTRLTVT.